The T cell receptor (beta chain) described here comes from a study of T cell responses to AZD1222 COVID-19 vaccine. Only in-frame clones appear in the TCRdb table, and some are missing; sequencing was by immunoSEQ multiplex PCR. The data hold about 96,000 clones, with about nine tenths observed a single time. This CDR3 contains 16 residues. Looked up from germline, CDR1 is MNHEY and CDR2 is SMNVEV (reference sequence). The V segment lost 4 bases and the J segment 1 base; nucleotides outside the gene matches: 8. The chain couples TRBV27 to TRBJ2-7; 9 nucleotides line up with TRBD1. This TCR was recovered from an adult in good health. Sequences were derived from peripheral blood, sampled on day 0 of AZD1222 vaccination. As DNA, the CDR3 is TGTGCCAGCAGTTCGGCGACAGGGGGAAAGTCCTACGAGCAGTACTTC. Translation gives CASSSATGGKSYEQYF.